These 26 T cell receptor beta chains were all obtained from the same sample, sequenced in a study of cytomegalovirus exposure and HLA in healthy donors. In the PCR, 60 Vbeta and 13 Jbeta primers were used. Clones were read by immunoSEQ multiplex PCR, and TCRdb kept only the in-frame ones, dropping some. The profile shows about 130,000 clones, 60% to 85% of them singletons. Sequencing was done on a sample of PBMCs. Receptors were obtained from a woman in her forties in good health and CMV-seronegative.

V and J are TRBV4-1 and TRBJ2-6, with a weak D call TRBD2 (7 bases). This CDR3 has 20 amino acids. V was pared by 0 bases and J by 0 bases, with 18 bases between. From germline, CDR1 is MGHRA and CDR2 YSYEKL. CDR3 in amino acids: CASSQEMDGGPFSGANVLTF. The CDR3 coding sequence is TGCGCCAGCAGCCAAGAAATGGACGGGGGGCCATTCTCTGGGGCCAACGTCCTGACTTTC.

A few counts support this clone. The J gene is TRBJ2-1, the V gene TRBV11-3; 9 positions agree with TRBD1. The ends lost 1 base at V and 8 bases at J; junction bases unmatched: 9. There are 16 residues in the CDR3. Germline V CDR1 and CDR2: SGHNT, YENEEA. CDR3 protein: CASSLAFGTGPHEQFF. CDR3 in DNA: TGTGCCAGCAGCTTAGCTTTTGGGACAGGGCCCCATGAGCAGTTCTTC. Variable domain in full (rest from reference TRBV11-3 and TRBJ2-1): EAGVVQSPRYKIIEKKQPVAFWCNPISGHNTLYWYLQNLGQGPELLIRYENEEAVDDSQLPKDRFSAERLKGVDSTLKIQPAELGDSAVYLCASSLAFGTGPHEQFFGPGTRLTVL.

This chain links TRBV7-2 with TRBJ1-1, with D unclear. The CDR3 has 11 amino acids. V was trimmed by 3 bases and J by 6 bases, leaving 5 bases between them. Germline loops: CDR1 SGHTA, CDR2 FQGNSA. The CDR3 reads CASSLRAEAFF. Here the CDR3 DNA reads TGTGCCAGCAGCTTGAGGGCTGAAGCTTTCTTT.

The chain is built from TRBV9 and TRBJ1-2, with 8 nucleotides matching TRBD1. Germline assignment: CDR1 SGDLS and CDR2 YYNGEE. CDR3 length: 13 residues. V was pared by 3 bases and J by 5 bases, with 3 bases of the junction left unmatched. Here the CDR3 DNA reads TGTGCCAGCAGCGCAGGGGGCGCTTATGGCTACACCTTC. Protein product: CASSAGGAYGYTF.

The chain employs TRBV5-1 and TRBJ2-5; the match to TRBD2 covers 13 bases. The CDR3 length is 17 residues. Trimming cost V 4 bases and J 5 bases; bases outside gene matches: 11. Germline CDR1 and CDR2: SGHRS and YFSETQ. The CDR3 reads CASSPGTSGAGGETQYF. The CDR3 DNA sequence: TGCGCCAGCAGCCCCGGGACTAGCGGGGCAGGAGGGGAGACCCAGTACTTC.

J is TRBJ2-7 and V is TRBV29-1; no firm D call. This CDR3 is 12 amino acids long. The V gene's germline CDR1 is SQVTM and CDR2 ANQGSEA. Deletions cut 0 bases from V and 4 bases from J, with 7 bases between. The CDR3 sequence: CSVEDEEYEQYF. As DNA, the CDR3 is TGCAGCGTTGAAGATGAGGAATACGAGCAGTACTTC.

V gene TRBV29-1 combines with J gene TRBJ2-7, with 7 positions matching TRBD1. Germline trimming cut 5 bases from V and 3 bases from J; bases unmatched to any gene: 7. The CDR3 has 13 amino acids. Per germline, CDR1 SQVTM and CDR2 ANQGSEA. The CDR3 loop is CSVLRDSSYEQYF. CDR3 DNA sequence: TGCAGCGTTCTTCGGGACAGCAGCTACGAGCAGTACTTC.

The CDR3 loop reads CASSSRQVSSYEQYF. In DNA form, the CDR3 reads TGTGCCAGCAGTTCGCGTCAGGTTAGCTCCTACGAGCAGTACTTC. The rearrangement uses TRBV6-5 and TRBJ2-7; no reliable D call. V lost 4 bases and J lost 0, with 13 bases in between. CDR1 and CDR2 (germline): MNHEY, SVGAGI. The CDR3 is 15 amino acids.

V is TRBV5-4 and J is TRBJ2-1, with 12 bases fitting TRBD2. The CDR3 loop spans 17 amino acids. V lost 1 base and J lost 1; bases outside the gene matches: 3. The germline V gene has CDR1 SGHNT and CDR2 YYREEE (reference sequence). The CDR3, as DNA: TGTGCCAGCAGCTTGCGGACTAGCGGGGTTTCCTACAATGAGCAGTTCTTC. Translated, it gives CASSLRTSGVSYNEQFF.

This clone appeared a few times. The chain links TRBV5-4 to TRBJ1-6; D is ambiguous. CDR1 is SGHNT and CDR2 is YYREEE in the germline V gene (reference sequence). The ends were cut back, 2 bases at V and 10 bases at J, with 16 bases in the middle. CDR3 length: 15 amino acids. The CDR3 protein is CASSFSSPARSPLHF. The CDR3 bases are TGTGCCAGCAGCTTCTCAAGCCCGGCGCGGTCACCCCTCCACTTT.

The sample holds a few counts of this clone. The V and J genes are TRBV5-4 and TRBJ1-3, with 8 bases matching TRBD1. The length of the CDR3 is 15 residues. The ends lost 4 bases at V and 0 bases at J; junction bases unmatched: 3. The V gene's germline CDR1 is SGHNT and CDR2 YYREEE (reference sequence). CDR3 sequence (DNA): TGTGCCAGCAGCAAAACAGGGGGCTCTGGAAACACCATATATTTT. This gives the protein CASSKTGGSGNTIYF.

V gene TRBV6-6 combines with J gene TRBJ1-3; D perhaps matches TRBD1 (5 bases). The CDR3 has 16 amino acids. V was clipped by 2 bases and J by 0 bases, with 11 bases between them. CDR1 and CDR2 (germline): MNHNY, SVGAGI (reference sequence). CDR3 sequence (DNA): TGTGCCAGCAGTTACCTCACAGGATACTCTGGAAACACCATATATTTT. Translated, it gives CASSYLTGYSGNTIYF.

This clone was detected ten times or more. The chain has TRBV25-1 and TRBJ1-1; TRBD1 aligns across 9 bases. The CDR3 totals 14 residues. Trimming took 6 bases from V and 5 from J; bases not matched to a gene: 7. CDR1 and CDR2 (germline): MGHDK, SYGVNS. CDR3 sequence (DNA): TGTGCCAGCAGGAAGACAGGGGGTAAAACTGAAGCTTTCTTT. Translated: CASRKTGGKTEAFF.

This clone was detected only once. The V call is TRBV29-1, the J call TRBJ1-2; unclear D gene. The V end was cut by 2 bases, the J end by 4 bases, with 11 bases between. The CDR3 loop spans 13 amino acids. Germline loops: CDR1 SQVTM, CDR2 ANQGSEA. The CDR3 protein is CSVERPGFYGYTF. Written as DNA, the CDR3 is TGCAGCGTTGAACGACCAGGATTCTATGGCTACACCTTC.

This clone occurred a few times. The same CDR3 arises from other DNA sequences in this sample as well. The chain uses TRBV5-1 and TRBJ1-6; no clear D gene. The length of the CDR3 is 13 residues. Germline CDR1 SGHRS, CDR2 YFSETQ. Trimming took off 0 bases at V and 7 bases at J, with 5 bases between the two ends. The CDR3, as DNA: TGCGCCAGCAGCTTGGAGCGAAATTCACCCCTCCACTTT. Protein product: CASSLERNSPLHF.

This chain connects TRBV2 to TRBJ1-5, with 8 positions matching TRBD1. The CDR3 covers 14 residues. The trim removed 5 bases at V and 8 bases at J, leaving 8 bases unmatched. Per germline, CDR1 SNHLY and CDR2 FYNNEI. CDR3: CASSRQGRIEPQHF. Written as DNA, the CDR3 is TGTGCCAGCAGTAGACAGGGGCGTATTGAGCCCCAGCATTTT.

This clone came up a few times. The chain employs TRBV6-5 and TRBJ1-4; a weak D match, TRBD1 (5 bases). The CDR3 totals 14 residues. CDR1 is MNHEY and CDR2 is SVGAGI in the germline V gene. V was shortened by 6 bases and J by 6 bases, with 14 bases between the two germline ends. The chain's CDR3 is CASRRGSIDEKLFF. The CDR3 nucleotides are TGTGCCAGCAGAAGGGGATCGATTGATGAAAAACTGTTTTTT.

This chain connects TRBV27 to TRBJ2-7, with D uncertain. CDR3 length equals 14 residues. V was shortened by 4 bases and J by 0 bases, with 10 bases between the two germline ends. Germline-derived CDR1 and CDR2 are MNHEY and SMNVEV (reference sequence). CDR3 sequence reads: CASSSPSLSYEQYF. As DNA, the CDR3 is TGTGCCAGCAGTTCCCCATCACTCTCCTACGAGCAGTACTTC.

This clone has only a few counts. The CDR3 is CASSQLDRGRYEQYF. CDR3 bases: TGCGCCAGCAGCCAACTCGACAGGGGGCGGTACGAGCAGTACTTC. This chain uses TRBV4-3 with TRBJ2-5; 10 bases match TRBD1. The J call is doubtful: the DNA matches TRBJ2-7 better. This CDR3 spans 15 amino acids. Germline CDR1 and CDR2: LGHNA and YSLEER.

This clone was detected only a few times. The chain employs TRBV2 and TRBJ1-1, with unresolved D. The V end was cut by 7 bases, the J end by 2 bases, with 14 bases between. CDR3 length equals 14 residues. Germline CDR1 reads SNHLY; CDR2 reads FYNNEI. CDR3 in DNA: TGTGCCAGCACCCCCGTTGAGGGTAACACTGAAGCTTTCTTT. Translation gives CASTPVEGNTEAFF.

The gene calls are TRBV10-1 and TRBJ2-4, with 14 bases lining up with TRBD2. The CDR3 runs 17 residues. The V gene's germline CDR1 is WNHNN and CDR2 SYGVQD (reference sequence). V was clipped by 3 bases and J by 8 bases; unmatched bases: 9. The CDR3: CASSESGLAGGPHIQYF. DNA for the CDR3: TGCGCCAGCAGTGAATCCGGACTAGCGGGGGGACCCCACATTCAGTACTTC.

The CDR3 protein is CASTGDRSEAFF. CDR3 nucleotides: TGTGCCAGCACCGGGGACAGGTCTGAAGCTTTCTTT. The chain has TRBV2 and TRBJ1-1; 8 bases align to TRBD1. The ends lost 7 bases at V and 6 bases at J; junction bases unmatched: 4. Germline values: CDR1 SNHLY, CDR2 FYNNEI. CDR3 length equals 12 residues. The full variable domain, rest sourced from reference TRBV2 and TRBJ1-1, is EPEVTQTPSHQVTQMGQEVILRCVPISNHLYFYWYRQILGQKVEFLVSFYNNEISEKSEIFDDQFSVERPDGSNFTLKIRSTKLEDSAMYFCASTGDRSEAFFGQGTRLTVV.

This chain uses TRBV5-1 with TRBJ2-3; tentatively, D is TRBD2 (5 bases). CDR1 SGHRS and CDR2 YFSETQ come from the germline V gene. The CDR3 totals 16 residues. V gave up 1 base and J gave up 5 bases, with 17 bases separating them. The CDR3 coding sequence is TGCGCCAGCAGCTTGAGCGGCCCCCCTACGGGAGATACGCAGTATTTT. Amino acids: CASSLSGPPTGDTQYF. The full variable domain, with the rest looked up from reference TRBV5-1 and TRBJ2-3, is KAGVTQTPRYLIKTRGQQVTLSCSPISGHRSVSWYQQTPGQGLQFLFEYFSETQRNKGNFPGRFSGRQFSNSRSEMNVSTLELGDSALYLCASSLSGPPTGDTQYFGPGTRLTVL.

The rearrangement joins TRBV15 to TRBJ2-4; D perhaps matches TRBD1 (6 bases). The V end lost 8 bases, the J end lost 1 base, and 15 bases lay between the germline ends. CDR1 is LNHNV, CDR2 YYDKDF, per germline (reference sequence). The CDR3 loop spans 15 amino acids. Here the CDR3 reads CATETGSSAKNIQYF. In DNA form, the CDR3 reads TGTGCCACCGAAACAGGGAGTTCGGCCAAAAACATTCAGTACTTC.

J is TRBJ2-3 and V is TRBV7-2, with D possibly TRBD1 on 6 matching bases. The CDR3 covers 16 residues. Germline CDR1 SGHTA, CDR2 FQGNSA. Between the trimmed V and J ends, which lost 5 bases and 6 bases, there was a span of 21 bases. CDR3 region: CASSPIWTVGEDTQYF. In nucleotides, the CDR3 is TGTGCCAGCAGCCCGATCTGGACAGTGGGGGAGGATACGCAGTATTTT.

The genes are TRBV5-1 and TRBJ2-1; D unresolved. The germline V gene encodes CDR1 SGHRS and CDR2 YFSETQ. Trimming pared 5 bases from V and 0 bases from J, leaving 9 bases between. The CDR3 has 14 residues. CDR3 region: CASSFSRSYNEQFF. The CDR3 DNA follows: TGCGCCAGCAGTTTTAGCCGCTCCTACAATGAGCAGTTCTTC.